Listed below are T cell receptor beta chains from one sample, sequenced in a study of blood T cell repertoires in COVID-19. The method was immunoSEQ multiplex PCR; TCRdb's version includes in-frame clones alone and lacks a portion of them. This sample has more than 200,000 clones, with about 90% found just once. The material sequenced was peripheral blood. These receptors came from a woman aged 45-65 years with acute or convalescent COVID-19. CDR3s include the opening cysteine and the closing phenylalanine or tryptophan. D genes are given only for firm matches. Expanded clones get a size class; other rows say once, few or many, or leave the size out.

j_call clone_size d_call v_call cdr3_nt cdr3_aa
TRBJ2-7 few NA TRBV2 TGTGCCAGCAGGGACTATTCCGAGCAGTACTTC CASRDYSEQYF
TRBJ2-5 once TRBD2 TRBV19 TGTGCCAGTAGTGGGGACTACTACCAAGAGACCCAGTACTTC CASSGDYYQETQYF
TRBJ1-1 NA NA TRBV2 TGTGCCAGCAGTGTAACGGCGGTGGGAGCTTTCTTT CASSVTAVGAFF
TRBJ2-5 NA TRBD2 TRBV3-1/TRBV3-2 TGTGCCAGCAGCCACCCGACTAGCGGGGCCACCCAGTACTTC CASSHPTSGATQYF
TRBJ2-5 NA NA TRBV10-3 TGTGCCATCAGTGAGGAGGGGGCCCAGTACTTC CAISEEGAQYF
TRBJ1-4 NA TRBD1 TRBV6-6 TGTGCCAGCGCCCAGGGGGGTTTGACTAATGAAAAACTGTTTTTT CASAQGGLTNEKLFF
TRBJ1-5 few NA TRBV2 TGTGCCAGCAGTGCGACAGATAGCAATCAGCCCCAGCATTTT CASSATDSNQPQHF
TRBJ2-7 NA NA TRBV7-2 TGTGCCAGCAGCGCGGCAGTTTCTACCTACGAGCAGTACTTC CASSAAVSTYEQYF
TRBJ2-3 NA NA TRBV7-2 TGTGCCAGCAGCTCTTTCGCACAGGGAAGCACAGATACGCAGTATTTT CASSSFAQGSTDTQYF
TRBJ1-2 NA NA TRBV19 TGTGCCAGTAGTATAGGTGTTCTCGATGGCTACACCTTC CASSIGVLDGYTF
TRBJ2-6 NA TRBD1 TRBV19 TGTGCCAGTAGCAATACAGGGGTTGGGGCCAACGTCCTGACTTTC CASSNTGVGANVLTF
TRBJ1-1 NA TRBD1 TRBV5-1 TGCGCCAGCAGCTTTCGGACAGGGGACACTGAAGCTTTCTTT CASSFRTGDTEAFF
TRBJ1-1 NA TRBD1 TRBV7-9 TGTGCCAGCACCTTGGGACAGGGTTTAGACACTGAAGCTTTCTTT CASTLGQGLDTEAFF
TRBJ2-3 NA TRBD2 TRBV6-6 TGTGCCAGCAGACTTAGCGGGGGGGCCGAGTATACGCAGTATTTT CASRLSGGAEYTQYF
TRBJ1-1 NA TRBD1 TRBV10-3 TGTGCCATCAGTGAAAGGACAGGGGGCAACACTGAAGCTTTCTTT CAISERTGGNTEAFF
TRBJ2-1 NA TRBD1 TRBV9 TGTGCCAGCAGCGTAGAAGGACAGGGGCCAAATGAGCAGTTCTTC CASSVEGQGPNEQFF
TRBJ2-1 NA TRBD1 TRBV5-4 TGTGCCAGCAGCTTGGAGGGGGCTTCTTTCAATGAGCAGTTCTTC CASSLEGASFNEQFF
TRBJ1-6 once NA TRBV6-6 TGTGCCAGCAGTTCTATAACCTCACCCCTCCACTTT CASSSITSPLHF
TRBJ1-1 NA NA TRBV29-1 TGCAGCGTTGAATGGCAGGGGAAGTTAAGGGACATGAACACTGAAGCTTTCTTT CSVEWQGKLRDMNTEAFF
TRBJ1-1 NA TRBD1 TRBV7-8 TGTGCCAGCAGCTTTACGGGGGCAGGGGGCACTGAAGCTTTCTTT CASSFTGAGGTEAFF
TRBJ2-7 NA TRBD1 TRBV6-5 TGTGCCAGCAGTACCGGGACAGGTCCTTACGAGCAGTACTTC CASSTGTGPYEQYF
TRBJ2-3 NA TRBD2 TRBV7-2 TGTGCCAGCAGCTTAGCGCGGGGGGCAGATACGCAGTATTTT CASSLARGADTQYF
TRBJ2-5 NA TRBD1 TRBV5-1 TGCGCCAGCAGCATACCTACAGGGGAGCTAGGAGAGACCCAGTACTTC CASSIPTGELGETQYF
TRBJ2-3 NA NA TRBV4-2 TGTGCCAGCAGCCAAGTCGGGAGTGGAGATACGCAGTATTTT CASSQVGSGDTQYF
TRBJ1-1 NA TRBD1 TRBV25-1 TGTGCCAGCAGTGACCCCCTGGACAGGGCGGTGTCTTTCTTT CASSDPLDRAVSFF